This T cell receptor (beta chain) emerged from a study of CD8 T cells in ankylosing spondylitis. Between the trimmed V and J ends, which lost 6 bases and 8 bases, there was a span of 7 bases. This CDR3 is 11 amino acids long. Germline V gives CDR1 KGHDR, CDR2 SFDVKD. Each CDR3 protein is one row after TCRdb ran MiXCR on the 5' RACE reads. The table lists 250,000 to 350,000 distinct CDR3 sequences, about 20% of them singletons. This clonotype was seen at least ten times. V is TRBV24-1 and J is TRBJ2-1; D not resolved. The material sequenced was blood, either unsorted or a sorted T cell fraction (not recorded which). This sequence was found in a female donor with ankylosing spondylitis or in good health (not recorded which). CDR3 coding DNA: TGTGCCACCAGTTCGAGGTATGAGCAGTTCTTC. As protein: CATSSRYEQFF.